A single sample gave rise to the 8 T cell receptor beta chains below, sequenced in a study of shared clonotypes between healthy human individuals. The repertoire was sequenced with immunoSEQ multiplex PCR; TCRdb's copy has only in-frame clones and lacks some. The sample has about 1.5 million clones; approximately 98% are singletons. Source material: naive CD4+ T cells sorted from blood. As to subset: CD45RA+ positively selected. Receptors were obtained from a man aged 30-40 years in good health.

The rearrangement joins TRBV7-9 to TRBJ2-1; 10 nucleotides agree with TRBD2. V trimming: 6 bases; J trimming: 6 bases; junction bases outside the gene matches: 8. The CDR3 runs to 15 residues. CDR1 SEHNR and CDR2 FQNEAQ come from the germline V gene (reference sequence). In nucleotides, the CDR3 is TGTGCCAGCAGAGAGCGGGAGGGCCCCCTCAATGAGCAGTTCTTC. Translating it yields CASREREGPLNEQFF.

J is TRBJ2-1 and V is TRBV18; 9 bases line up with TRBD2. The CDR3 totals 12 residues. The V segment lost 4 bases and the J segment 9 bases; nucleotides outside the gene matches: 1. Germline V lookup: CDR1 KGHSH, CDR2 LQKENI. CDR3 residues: CASSQGLAEQFF. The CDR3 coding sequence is TGTGCCAGCTCACAGGGACTAGCTGAGCAGTTCTTC.

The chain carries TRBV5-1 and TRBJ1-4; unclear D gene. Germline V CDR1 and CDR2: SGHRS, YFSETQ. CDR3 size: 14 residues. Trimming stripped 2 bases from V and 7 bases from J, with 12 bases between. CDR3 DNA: TGCGCCAGCAGCTTCGGGCGGCGTGGTGAAAAACTGTTTTTT. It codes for CASSFGRRGEKLFF.

The CDR3 nucleotides are TGTGCCATCAGTGGTAGGGAGGGGCCTTCCTACGAGCAGTACTTC. This encodes CAISGREGPSYEQYF. The chain employs TRBV10-3 and TRBJ2-7, with 7 nucleotides matching TRBD2. The V segment lost 4 bases and the J segment 1 base; nucleotides outside the gene matches: 7. Germline-derived CDR1 and CDR2 are ENHRY and SYGVKD. The CDR3 is 15 residues long.

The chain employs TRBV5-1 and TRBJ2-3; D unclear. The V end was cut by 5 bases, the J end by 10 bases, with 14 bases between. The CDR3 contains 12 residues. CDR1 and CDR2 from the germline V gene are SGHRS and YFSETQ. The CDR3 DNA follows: TGCGCCAGCAGATTACCCTCATCGGCGCAGTATTTT. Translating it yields CASRLPSSAQYF. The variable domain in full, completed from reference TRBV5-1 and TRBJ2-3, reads KAGVTQTPRYLIKTRGQQVTLSCSPISGHRSVSWYQQTPGQGLQFLFEYFSETQRNKGNFPGRFSGRQFSNSRSEMNVSTLELGDSALYLCASRLPSSAQYFGPGTRLTVL.

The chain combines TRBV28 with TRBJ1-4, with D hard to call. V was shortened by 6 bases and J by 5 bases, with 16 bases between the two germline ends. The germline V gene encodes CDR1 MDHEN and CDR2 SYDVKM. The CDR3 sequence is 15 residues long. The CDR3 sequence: CASSFITSGNEKLFF. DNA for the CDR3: TGTGCCAGCAGCTTTATTACCTCCGGGAATGAAAAACTGTTTTTT.

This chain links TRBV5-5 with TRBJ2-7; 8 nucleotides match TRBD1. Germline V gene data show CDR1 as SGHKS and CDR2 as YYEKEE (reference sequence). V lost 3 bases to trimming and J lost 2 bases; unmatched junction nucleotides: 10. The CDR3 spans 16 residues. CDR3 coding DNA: TGTGCCAGCAGCTGGATTGGCGGGACAGGTCCCTACGAGCAGTACTTC. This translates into CASSWIGGTGPYEQYF.

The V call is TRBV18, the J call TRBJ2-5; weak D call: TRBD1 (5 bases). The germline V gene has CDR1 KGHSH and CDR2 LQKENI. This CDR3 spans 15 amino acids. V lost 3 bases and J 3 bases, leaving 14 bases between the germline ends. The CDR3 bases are TGTGCCAGCTCACCCACGCCCAGGGAAGAAGAGACCCAGTACTTC. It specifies CASSPTPREEETQYF.